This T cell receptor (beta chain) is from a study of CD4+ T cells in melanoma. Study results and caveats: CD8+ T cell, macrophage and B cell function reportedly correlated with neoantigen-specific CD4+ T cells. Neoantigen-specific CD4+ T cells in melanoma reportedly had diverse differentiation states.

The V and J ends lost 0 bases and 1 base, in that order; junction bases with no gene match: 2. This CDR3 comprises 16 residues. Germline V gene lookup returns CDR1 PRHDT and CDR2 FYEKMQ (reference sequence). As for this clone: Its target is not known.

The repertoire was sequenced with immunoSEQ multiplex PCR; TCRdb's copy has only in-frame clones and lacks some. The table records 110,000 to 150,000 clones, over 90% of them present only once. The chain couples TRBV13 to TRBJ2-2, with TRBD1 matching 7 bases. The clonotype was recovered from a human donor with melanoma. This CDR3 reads CASSLGRTGNTGELFF. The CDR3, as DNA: TGTGCCAGCAGCTTAGGCCGGACAGGGAACACCGGGGAGCTGTTTTTT.